Shown below are 30 T cell receptor beta chains from a single sample sequenced in a study of blood T cell repertoires in COVID-19. TCRdb's table, derived via immunoSEQ multiplex PCR, lists solely in-frame clones and lacks some. The sample lists roughly 190,000 clones, 70% to 90% occurring once. The specimen sequenced was peripheral blood. The receptors originated from a human donor in a cohort sampled during active COVID-19.

The chain is built from TRBV5-6 and TRBJ2-7, with 7 bases matching TRBD1. Trimming removed 5 bases from V and 2 bases from J; junction bases left unmatched: 7. Germline loops: CDR1 SGHDT, CDR2 YYEEEE. The CDR3 is 14 amino acids. The CDR3 DNA reads as TGTGCCAGCAGTCGACAGGGTGGGGCCTACGAGCAGTACTTC. This translates into CASSRQGGAYEQYF.

The V call is TRBV5-4, the J call TRBJ1-6; a weak D match, TRBD1 (6 bases). Trimming left V 4 bases short and J 12 bases short, with 14 bases between. The CDR3 covers 13 residues. Germline CDR1 reads SGHNT; CDR2 reads YYREEE (reference sequence). Written as DNA, the CDR3 is TGTGCCAGCAGCCCGGACAGCCAAAGACCCCTCCACTTT. It yields the protein CASSPDSQRPLHF.

CDR3 sequence reads: CASSLAPSGANYEQYF. CDR3 DNA: TGTGCCAGCAGCTTAGCCCCAAGCGGGGCCAACTACGAGCAGTACTTC. V gene TRBV7-2 combines with J gene TRBJ2-7; TRBD2 aligns across 7 bases. The CDR3 spans 16 residues. The V segment lost 0 bases and the J segment 3 bases; nucleotides outside the gene matches: 8. Germline loops: CDR1 SGHTA, CDR2 FQGNSA.

The chain is built from TRBV5-8 and TRBJ1-5; D gene unclear. With 7 bases removed from V and 0 bases from J, the gap between germline ends came to 11 bases. The CDR3 length is 14 residues. Germline loops: CDR1 SGHTS, CDR2 YDEGEE. Written as DNA, the CDR3 is TGTGCCAGCGGAATGGACTATAGCAATCAGCCCCAGCATTTT. It specifies CASGMDYSNQPQHF. Looking up the rest from reference TRBV5-8 and TRBJ1-5 gives the full variable domain: EAGVTQSPTHLIKTRGQQATLRCSPISGHTSVYWYQQALGLGLQFLLWYDEGEERNRGNFPPRFSGRQFPNYSSELNVNALELEDSALYLCASGMDYSNQPQHFGDGTRLSIL.

The chain couples TRBV29-1 to TRBJ1-2; tentatively, D is TRBD1 (5 bases). The length of the CDR3 is 12 residues. The V end was cut by 3 bases, the J end by 2 bases, with 7 bases between. Germline V gene sequence: CDR1 SQVTM, CDR2 ANQGSEA. CDR3 amino acids: CSVEKGNYGYTF. The CDR3 bases are TGCAGCGTTGAGAAGGGGAACTATGGCTACACCTTC.

The chain is built from TRBV5-1 and TRBJ2-2; 13 nucleotides agree with TRBD2. The CDR3 sequence is 17 residues long. The junction had 8 bases not matched to a gene; V was cut back by 4 bases and J by 5 bases. Germline V gives CDR1 SGHRS, CDR2 YFSETQ. DNA for the CDR3: TGCGCCAGCAGCCGAGAAGGACTAGCGGGGGTGACCGGGGAGCTGTTTTTT. Translation: CASSREGLAGVTGELFF.

V gene TRBV27 combines with J gene TRBJ2-7, with 7 positions matching TRBD1. There are 15 residues in the CDR3. Trimming removed 5 bases from V and 2 bases from J; junction bases left unmatched: 9. Germline V lookup: CDR1 MNHEY, CDR2 SMNVEV (reference sequence). The CDR3 is CASSIRQGAPYEQYF. As DNA, the CDR3 is TGTGCCAGCAGTATCAGACAGGGTGCCCCCTACGAGCAGTACTTC.

This chain links TRBV30 with TRBJ1-3; 8 bases are a match to TRBD1. The CDR3 has 16 amino acids. Germline trimming cut 1 base from V and 4 bases from J; bases unmatched to any gene: 9. Germline V gene lookup returns CDR1 GTSNPN and CDR2 SVGIG (reference sequence). The CDR3 DNA sequence: TGTGCCTGGAGTGAACCCTTCCGGGACAGGGGAAACACCATATATTTT. Amino acids: CAWSEPFRDRGNTIYF.

V gene TRBV9 combines with J gene TRBJ2-3; perhaps TRBD1 as D (5 bases). Between the trimmed V and J ends, which lost 4 bases and 1 base, there was a span of 13 bases. The CDR3 covers 15 residues. In germline, CDR1 is SGDLS, CDR2 YYNGEE. The CDR3 protein is CASSPLQGGTDTQYF. CDR3 sequence (DNA): TGTGCCAGCAGCCCTCTCCAAGGGGGCACAGATACGCAGTATTTT.

V usage is TRBV18 and J usage is TRBJ2-7; 10 bases match TRBD2. V shed 4 bases and J 5 bases; nucleotides not matched to a gene: 8. The V gene's germline CDR1 is KGHSH and CDR2 LQKENI. The CDR3 spans 15 residues. In nucleotides, the CDR3 is TGTGCCAGCTCACACCCGGGACTAGCGCGAGACGAGCAGTACTTC. The encoded protein is CASSHPGLARDEQYF.

For the CDR3, the DNA is TGTGCCAGCAGCTTACTCACGGGTTTCCCCCAGCATTTT. Its protein is CASSLLTGFPQHF. The J gene is TRBJ1-5, the V gene TRBV11-2; D remains unclear. The CDR3 sequence is 13 residues long. Per germline, CDR1 SGHAT and CDR2 FQNNGV. The V gene lost 2 bases and the J gene lost 10 bases, with 12 bases spanning the gap.

This clone was detected once. The chain recombines TRBV20-1 with TRBJ2-3; no reliable D call. This CDR3 is built from 11 residues. V lost 6 bases, J lost 6 bases, and 10 bases lay in between. Germline V gives CDR1 DFQATT, CDR2 SNEGSKA (reference sequence). The CDR3 protein is CSAALLDTQYF. The CDR3 DNA is TGCAGTGCAGCGCTCCTCGATACGCAGTATTTT.

This chain links TRBV25-1 with TRBJ2-7, with TRBD1 matching 9 bases. In germline, CDR1 is MGHDK, CDR2 SYGVNS. The CDR3 loop spans 14 amino acids. V shed 4 bases and J 3 bases; nucleotides not matched to a gene: 4. The CDR3 is CASSAGTGIYEQYF. CDR3 sequence (DNA): TGTGCCAGCAGTGCCGGGACAGGGATCTACGAGCAGTACTTC.

The J gene is TRBJ2-1, the V gene TRBV7-9; the match to TRBD2 covers 8 bases. Per germline, CDR1 SEHNR and CDR2 FQNEAQ (reference sequence). The V gene end was trimmed by 1 base and the J gene end by 4 bases; junction bases not matched to a gene: 12. The CDR3 sequence is 18 residues long. The chain's CDR3 is CASSLELADSPWYNEQFF. As DNA, the CDR3 is TGTGCCAGCAGCTTAGAACTAGCGGATTCCCCTTGGTACAATGAGCAGTTCTTC.

The J gene is TRBJ2-1, the V gene TRBV5-5; 8 bases agree with TRBD1. V trimming: 5 bases; J trimming: 9 bases; junction bases outside the gene matches: 7. The CDR3 has 13 residues. Per the germline V gene, CDR1 is SGHKS and CDR2 is YYEKEE (reference sequence). This CDR3 is CASSQDRAGEQFF. The CDR3 coding sequence is TGTGCCAGCAGTCAGGACAGGGCTGGTGAGCAGTTCTTC. The whole variable domain, remainder taken from reference TRBV5-5 and TRBJ2-1, is DAGVTQSPTHLIKTRGQQVTLRCSPISGHKSVSWYQQVLGQGPQFIFQYYEKEERGRGNFPDRFSARQFPNYSSELNVNALLLGDSALYLCASSQDRAGEQFFGPGTRLTVL.

V and J are TRBV12-3 or TRBV12-4 and TRBJ1-2; TRBD1 matches at 9 bases. Germline trimming cut 5 bases from V and 7 bases from J; bases unmatched to any gene: 5. This CDR3 is 13 amino acids long. CDR3 DNA sequence: TGTGCCAGCAGTCCCGGGACAGGGTTTGGCTACACCTTC. This codes for CASSPGTGFGYTF.

The J gene is TRBJ2-7, the V gene TRBV27; 11 bases match TRBD2. Trimming cost V 4 bases and J 3 bases; bases outside gene matches: 5. Germline V gives CDR1 MNHEY, CDR2 SMNVEV (reference sequence). This CDR3 spans 15 amino acids. The DNA of the CDR3 is TGTGCCAGCAGTTATCTAGCGGGGGGCCTCTACGAGCAGTACTTC. Amino acid sequence: CASSYLAGGLYEQYF.

The V and J genes are TRBV6-2 or TRBV6-3 and TRBJ2-1; TRBD2 might be the D (7 bases). V was cut by 0 bases and J by 8 bases, with 17 bases left in between. Germline values: CDR1 MNHEY, CDR2 SVGEGT. This CDR3 is 16 amino acids long. The chain's CDR3 is CASSYSRGGVGDEQFF. CDR3 DNA: TGTGCCAGCAGTTACTCGAGGGGGGGGGTGGGCGATGAGCAGTTCTTC.

The V call is TRBV15, the J call TRBJ2-3, with no clear D. The V and J ends lost 0 bases and 2 bases respectively, with 9 bases between them. CDR3 length equals 15 residues. Germline CDR1 is LNHNV and CDR2 is YYDKDF (reference sequence). CDR3 residues: CATSREQWATDTQYF. Written as DNA, the CDR3 is TGTGCCACCAGCAGAGAGCAGTGGGCCACAGATACGCAGTATTTT.

The chain has TRBV4-1 and TRBJ2-2; D may be TRBD1 (6 bases). From germline, CDR1 is MGHRA and CDR2 YSYEKL. The CDR3 loop spans 15 amino acids. V lost 6 bases to trimming and J lost 3 bases, with 14 bases between them. DNA for the CDR3: TGCGCCAGCAGACGCAGGGGTCGGGACACCGGGGAGCTGTTTTTT. It codes for CASRRRGRDTGELFF.

The chain employs TRBV4-2 and TRBJ2-5, with 11 bases that match TRBD2. This CDR3 has 18 amino acids. Unmatched junction bases numbered 9, after V lost 2 bases and J lost 1 base. Germline CDR1 LGHNA, CDR2 YNFKEQ. CDR3 DNA: TGTGCCAGCAGCCAACGGCTAGCGGGAGGCCCCCCCCAAGAGACCCAGTACTTC. It translates to CASSQRLAGGPPQETQYF.

The V call is TRBV27, the J call TRBJ1-5; D not certain. The CDR3 sequence is 14 residues long. Trimming left V 4 bases short and J 4 bases short, with 11 bases between. Germline CDR1 reads MNHEY; CDR2 reads SMNVEV (reference sequence). The CDR3 DNA sequence: TGTGCCAGCAGTTCTGGACTGGCTAATCAGCCCCAGCATTTT. It encodes CASSSGLANQPQHF.

This clone occurred many times. CDR3 amino acids: CASSSWTSGVYEQYF. The CDR3 nucleotides read TGTGCCAGCAGCTCATGGACTAGCGGGGTCTACGAGCAGTACTTC. The V and J genes are TRBV5-6 and TRBJ2-7, with 12 bases lining up with TRBD2. Trimming at V came to 3 bases and at J to 3 bases, leaving 4 bases not matched to a gene. Germline-derived CDR1 and CDR2 are SGHDT and YYEEEE. The CDR3 is 15 amino acids. Full variable domain (rest looked up from reference TRBV5-6 and TRBJ2-7): DAGVTQSPTHLIKTRGQQVTLRCSPKSGHDTVSWYQQALGQGPQFIFQYYEEEERQRGNFPDRFSGHQFPNYSSELNVNALLLGDSALYLCASSSWTSGVYEQYFGPGTRLTVT.

The V and J genes are TRBV6-6 and TRBJ2-7; 13 bases line up with TRBD2. The CDR3 is 16 residues long. CDR1 MNHNY and CDR2 SVGAGI come from the germline V gene (reference sequence). Trimming removed 4 bases from V and 3 bases from J; junction bases left unmatched: 6. DNA of the CDR3: TGTGCCAGCAGTTCTCGGACTAGCGGGGGAAGCTACGAGCAGTACTTC. It yields the protein CASSSRTSGGSYEQYF.

V usage is TRBV5-5 and J usage is TRBJ2-5; TRBD2 might be the D (6 bases). This CDR3 is 14 amino acids long. V lost 1 base, J lost 2 bases, and 9 bases lay in between. Germline values: CDR1 SGHKS, CDR2 YYEKEE (reference sequence). CDR3 loop: CASSLTSRQETQYF. The CDR3 DNA follows: TGTGCCAGCAGCTTGACTAGCCGGCAAGAGACCCAGTACTTC.

This chain uses TRBV5-5 with TRBJ1-5; TRBD1 aligns across 9 bases. The CDR3 totals 15 residues. Germline CDR1 is SGHKS and CDR2 is YYEKEE (reference sequence). The trim removed 3 bases at V and 7 bases at J, leaving 8 bases unmatched. CDR3 DNA sequence: TGTGCCAGCAGCTCCCAACAGGGGGCTTGGCAGCCCCAGCATTTT. Translated, it gives CASSSQQGAWQPQHF.

The rearrangement uses TRBV7-6 and TRBJ2-5; TRBD2 matches 9 bases. J lost 1 base, V lost 4 bases, and 4 bases had no gene match. This CDR3 is 15 amino acids long. From germline, CDR1 is SGHVS and CDR2 FNYEAQ. The CDR3 DNA reads as TGTGCCAGCAGCTCGCGGGGGGGACCCCAAGAGACCCAGTACTTC. Translation: CASSSRGGPQETQYF.

A few counts support this clone. This chain links TRBV7-2 with TRBJ2-5; 8 bases are shared with TRBD2. This CDR3 spans 15 amino acids. Germline-derived CDR1 and CDR2 are SGHTA and FQGNSA. With 4 bases clipped from V and 4 bases from J, the junction kept 8 bases outside the gene matches. CDR3 nucleotide sequence: TGTGCCAGCAGCTCTGGACTAGCAGCGGTAGAGACCCAGTACTTC. It translates to CASSSGLAAVETQYF. The whole variable domain, remainder taken from reference TRBV7-2 and TRBJ2-5, is GAGVSQSPSNKVTEKGKDVELRCDPISGHTALYWYRQSLGQGLEFLIYFQGNSAPDKSGLPSDRFSAERTGGSVSTLTIQRTQQEDSAVYLCASSSGLAAVETQYFGPGTRLLVL.

The V and J genes are TRBV6-2 or TRBV6-3 and TRBJ2-5, with 9 bases identical to TRBD2. This CDR3 has 14 residues. CDR1 MNHEY and CDR2 SVGEGT come from the germline V gene. V shed 4 bases, J shed 5 bases, and the junction held 5 bases outside the gene matches. CDR3 residues: CASSFSGSSETQYF. The CDR3 coding sequence is TGTGCCAGCAGTTTTAGCGGGAGTTCCGAGACCCAGTACTTC.

The chain recombines TRBV11-2 with TRBJ1-1; 10 bases are a match to TRBD1. The CDR3 extends over 17 amino acids. Trimming at V came to 2 bases and at J to 0 bases, leaving 6 bases not matched to a gene. From germline, CDR1 is SGHAT and CDR2 FQNNGV. CDR3 amino acids: CASSLRQGAILNTEAFF. CDR3 DNA: TGTGCCAGCAGCTTACGACAGGGGGCTATCCTGAACACTGAAGCTTTCTTT.